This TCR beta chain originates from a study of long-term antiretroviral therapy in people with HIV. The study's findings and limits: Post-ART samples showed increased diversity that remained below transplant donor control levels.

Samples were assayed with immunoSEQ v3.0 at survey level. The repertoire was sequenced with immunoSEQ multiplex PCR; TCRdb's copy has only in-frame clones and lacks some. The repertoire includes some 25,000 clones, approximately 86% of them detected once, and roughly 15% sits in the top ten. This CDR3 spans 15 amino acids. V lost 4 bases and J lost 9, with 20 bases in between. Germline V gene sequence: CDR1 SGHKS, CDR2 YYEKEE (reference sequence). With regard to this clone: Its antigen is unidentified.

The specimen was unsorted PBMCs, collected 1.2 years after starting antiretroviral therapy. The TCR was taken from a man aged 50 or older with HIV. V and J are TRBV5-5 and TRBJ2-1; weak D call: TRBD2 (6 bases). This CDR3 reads CASSLPRAPGGEQFF. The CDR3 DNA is TGTGCCAGCAGCCTTCCCCGGGCCCCCGGGGGTGAGCAGTTCTTC.